The TCR beta chain described here comes from a study of blood T cell repertoires in COVID-19. Study-level background: The origin of the acute and convalescent COVID-19 samples was the United States, Italy and Spain. In each case, the material was cDNA or gDNA derived from T cells, B-cell-depleted T cells, or PBMCs.

How the authors handled the data: Scientists estimated how many nucleated cells there were by amplifying reference gene primers. Some clones are missing from TCRdb's copy, which holds only in-frame ones; the method was immunoSEQ multiplex PCR. V and J calls and clone size follow that table, whereas D and trimming were derived from the DNA. The profile shows 380,000 or so clones, roughly 90% of them singletons. The trim removed 0 bases at V and 0 bases at J, leaving 7 bases unmatched. The length of the CDR3 is 18 residues. Per germline, CDR1 LGHNA and CDR2 YNFKEQ. This chain links TRBV4-2 with TRBJ2-3; 9 bases line up with TRBD2. This sequence was found in a middle-aged man with acute or convalescent COVID-19. Sequencing was carried out using peripheral blood. CDR3 loop: CASSQDGGGGASTDTQYF. The CDR3 DNA reads TGTGCCAGCAGCCAAGACGGCGGCGGGGGGGCTAGCACAGATACGCAGTATTTT.